In this sample, the clone carrying this TCR beta chain turned up a few times. Germline CDR1 and CDR2: SGHRS and YFSETQ. CDR3 size: 15 residues. V was clipped by 3 bases and J by 7 bases; unmatched bases: 10. Researchers sorted participants into cohorts using their self-reported clinical history. This sample is drawn from a study of blood T cell repertoires in COVID-19. Study summary: Both acute and convalescent COVID-19 samples were obtained from the United States, Italy and Spain. The analysed material was cDNA or gDNA that came from T cells, B-cell-depleted T cells, or PBMCs.

Under the authors' procedure: Cell counts per sample came from amplifying reference gene primers. Only in-frame clones appear in the TCRdb table, and some are missing; sequencing was by immunoSEQ multiplex PCR. That table supplies the V and J calls and clone size; D and trimming were determined from the DNA. The sample contains 230,000 or so clones, 86% of which appear only once. The TCR comes from a woman aged 40 to 50 with acute COVID-19. The chain employs TRBV5-1 and TRBJ1-2; 9 bases line up with TRBD1. The specimen sequenced was PBMCs or T cells enriched from blood (not recorded which). The CDR3 region is CASSSRSGTGSGYTF. The CDR3 DNA is TGCGCCAGCAGCTCGAGGAGTGGGACAGGGTCTGGCTACACCTTC.